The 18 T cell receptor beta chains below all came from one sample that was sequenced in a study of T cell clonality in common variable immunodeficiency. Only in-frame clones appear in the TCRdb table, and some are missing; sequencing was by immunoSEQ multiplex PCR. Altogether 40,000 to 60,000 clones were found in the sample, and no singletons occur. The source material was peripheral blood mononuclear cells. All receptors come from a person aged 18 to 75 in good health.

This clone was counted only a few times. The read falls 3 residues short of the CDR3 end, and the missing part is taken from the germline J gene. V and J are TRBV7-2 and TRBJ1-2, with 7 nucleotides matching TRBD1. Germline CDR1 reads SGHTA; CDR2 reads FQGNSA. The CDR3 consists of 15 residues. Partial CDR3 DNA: TGTGCCAGCAGCTGGTCTGGAGCAGGGGGGAATGAC. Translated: CASSWSGAGGND. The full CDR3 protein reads CASSWSGAGGNDYTF.

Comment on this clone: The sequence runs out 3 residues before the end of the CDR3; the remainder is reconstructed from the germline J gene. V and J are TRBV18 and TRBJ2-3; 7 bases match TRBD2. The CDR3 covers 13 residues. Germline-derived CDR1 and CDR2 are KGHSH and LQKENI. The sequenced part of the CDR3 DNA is TGTGCCAGCTCACCACGGGCGGGAGAGACG. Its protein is CASSPRAGET. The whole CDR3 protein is CASSPRAGETQYF.

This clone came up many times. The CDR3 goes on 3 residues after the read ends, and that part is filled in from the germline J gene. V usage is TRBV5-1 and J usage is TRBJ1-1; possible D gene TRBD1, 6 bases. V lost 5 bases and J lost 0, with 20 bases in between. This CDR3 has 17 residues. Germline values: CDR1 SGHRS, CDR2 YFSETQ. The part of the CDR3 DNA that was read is TGCGCCAGCAGTCCGACAGGAACGACAATTGTGAACACTGAA. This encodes CASSPTGTTIVNTE. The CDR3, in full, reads CASSPTGTTIVNTEAFF.

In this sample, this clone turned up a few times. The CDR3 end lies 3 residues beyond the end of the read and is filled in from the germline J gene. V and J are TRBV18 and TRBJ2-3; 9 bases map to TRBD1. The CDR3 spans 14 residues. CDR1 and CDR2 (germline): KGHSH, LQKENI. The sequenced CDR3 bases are TGTGCCAGCGCCCCGGGACAGGGATTAGAGACG. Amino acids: CASAPGQGLET. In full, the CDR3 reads CASAPGQGLETQYF.

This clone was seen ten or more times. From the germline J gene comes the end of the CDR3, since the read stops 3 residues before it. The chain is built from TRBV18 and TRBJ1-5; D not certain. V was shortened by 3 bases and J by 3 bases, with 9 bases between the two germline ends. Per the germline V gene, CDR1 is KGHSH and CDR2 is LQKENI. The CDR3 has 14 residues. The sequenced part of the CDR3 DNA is TGTGCCAGCTCACCTTTTCAACTCAATCAGCCC. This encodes CASSPFQLNQP. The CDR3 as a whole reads CASSPFQLNQPQHF.

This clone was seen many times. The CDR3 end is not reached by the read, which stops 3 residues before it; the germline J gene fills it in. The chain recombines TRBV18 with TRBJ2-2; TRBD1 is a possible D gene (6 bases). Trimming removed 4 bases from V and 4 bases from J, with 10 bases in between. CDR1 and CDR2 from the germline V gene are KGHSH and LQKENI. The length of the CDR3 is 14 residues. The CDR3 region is CASSLTGSTGELFF. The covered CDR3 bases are TGTGCCAGCTCACTCACAGGGTCCACCGGGGAG.

Incomplete CDR3 DNA: TGTGCCAGCAGCTACGTGGGCCTCGAGGATGGC. Amino acids: CASSYVGLEDG. The entire CDR3 protein is CASSYVGLEDGYTF. The chain joins TRBV7-9 to TRBJ1-2; D is uncertain. The read gets to within 3 residues of the CDR3 end, and the germline J gene fills in the rest. This CDR3 contains 14 residues. The germline V gene encodes CDR1 SEHNR and CDR2 FQNEAQ (reference sequence). Trimming took off 4 bases at V and 6 bases at J, with 15 bases between the two ends.

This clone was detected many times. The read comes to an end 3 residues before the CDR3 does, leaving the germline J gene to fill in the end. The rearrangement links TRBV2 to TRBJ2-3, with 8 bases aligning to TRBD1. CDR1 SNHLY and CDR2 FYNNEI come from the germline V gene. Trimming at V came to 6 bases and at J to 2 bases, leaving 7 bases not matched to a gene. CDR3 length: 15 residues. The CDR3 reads CASSADRGDTDTQYF. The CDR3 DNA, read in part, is TGTGCCAGCAGCGCTGACAGGGGAGACACAGATACG.

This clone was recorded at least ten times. The CDR3 region is CSVEYEGVPSYGYTF. The CDR3 bases that were read are TGCAGCGTTGAGTATGAAGGGGTGCCGTCCTATGGC. This sequence joins TRBV29-1 and TRBJ1-2; weak D call: TRBD1 (5 bases). The read gets to within 3 residues of the CDR3 end, and the germline J gene fills in the rest. Trimming removed 3 bases from V and 4 bases from J, with 18 bases in between. Germline V lookup: CDR1 SQVTM, CDR2 ANQGSEA. This CDR3 has 15 amino acids.

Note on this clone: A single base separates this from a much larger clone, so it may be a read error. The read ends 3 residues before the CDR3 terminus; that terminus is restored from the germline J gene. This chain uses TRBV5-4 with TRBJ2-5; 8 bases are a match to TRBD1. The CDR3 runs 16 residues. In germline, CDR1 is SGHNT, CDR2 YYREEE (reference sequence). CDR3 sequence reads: CASSLPTGQDGDTQYF. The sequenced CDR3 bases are TGTGCCAGCAGCTTACCGACGGGACAGGATGGAGATACC.

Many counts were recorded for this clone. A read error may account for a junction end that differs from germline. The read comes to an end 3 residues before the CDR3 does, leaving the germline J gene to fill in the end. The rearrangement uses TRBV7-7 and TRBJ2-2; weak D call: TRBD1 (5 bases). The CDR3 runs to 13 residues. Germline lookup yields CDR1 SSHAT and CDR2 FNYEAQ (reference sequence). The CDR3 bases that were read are TGTGCTAGCAGTACCGAAGGACACGGGGAG. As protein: CASSTEGHGE. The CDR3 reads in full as CASSTEGHGELFF.

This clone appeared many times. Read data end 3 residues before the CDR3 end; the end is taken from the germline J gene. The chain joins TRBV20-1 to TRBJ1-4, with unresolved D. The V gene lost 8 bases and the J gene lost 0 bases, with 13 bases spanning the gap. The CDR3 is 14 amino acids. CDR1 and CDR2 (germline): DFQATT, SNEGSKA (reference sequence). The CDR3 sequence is CSTRVRATNEKLFF. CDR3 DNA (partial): TGCAGTACCAGAGTTAGGGCAACTAATGAAAAA.

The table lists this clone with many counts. The CDR3 bases that were read are TGCGCCAGCAGCTTGGCCCTAGCGGGAGGGCCGGTGAATACG. Translating gives CASSLALAGGPVNT. The full-length CDR3 reads as CASSLALAGGPVNTQYF. The chain joins TRBV5-1 to TRBJ2-3; 12 bases align to TRBD2. The read falls 3 residues short of the CDR3 end, and the missing part is taken from the germline J gene. The CDR3 covers 17 residues. The V gene's germline CDR1 is SGHRS and CDR2 YFSETQ. Trimming at V came to 0 bases and at J to 7 bases, leaving 9 bases not matched to a gene. The complete variable domain, with remaining parts taken from reference TRBV5-1 and TRBJ2-3, reads KAGVTQTPRYLIKTRGQQVTLSCSPISGHRSVSWYQQTPGQGLQFLFEYFSETQRNKGNFPGRFSGRQFSNSRSEMNVSTLELGDSALYLCASSLALAGGPVNTQYFGPGTRLTVL.

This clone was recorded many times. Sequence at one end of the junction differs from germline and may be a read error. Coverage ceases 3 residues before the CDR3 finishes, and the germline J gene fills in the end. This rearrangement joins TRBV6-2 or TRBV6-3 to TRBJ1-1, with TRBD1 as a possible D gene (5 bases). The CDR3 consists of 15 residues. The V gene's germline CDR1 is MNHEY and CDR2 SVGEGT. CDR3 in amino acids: CASSWGGETGPEAFF. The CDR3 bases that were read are TGTGCCAGCAGTTGGGGGGGGGAGACCGGGCCTGAG.

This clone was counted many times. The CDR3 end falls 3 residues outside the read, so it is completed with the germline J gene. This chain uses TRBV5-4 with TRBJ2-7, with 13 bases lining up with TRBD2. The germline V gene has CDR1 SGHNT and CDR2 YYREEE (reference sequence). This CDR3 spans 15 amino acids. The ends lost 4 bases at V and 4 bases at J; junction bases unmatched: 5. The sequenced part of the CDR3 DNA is TGTGCCAGCAGCCCAGGGACTAGCGGGATGTACGAG. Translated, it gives CASSPGTSGMYE. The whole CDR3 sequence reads CASSPGTSGMYEQYF.

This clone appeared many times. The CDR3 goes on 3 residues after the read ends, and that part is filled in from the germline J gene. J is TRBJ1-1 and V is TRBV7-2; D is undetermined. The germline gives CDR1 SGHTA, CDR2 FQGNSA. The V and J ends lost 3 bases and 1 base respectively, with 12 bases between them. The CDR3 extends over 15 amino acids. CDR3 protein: CASSFSPRQNTEAFF. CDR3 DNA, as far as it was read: TGTGCCAGCAGCTTTTCCCCCAGACAGAACACTGAA.

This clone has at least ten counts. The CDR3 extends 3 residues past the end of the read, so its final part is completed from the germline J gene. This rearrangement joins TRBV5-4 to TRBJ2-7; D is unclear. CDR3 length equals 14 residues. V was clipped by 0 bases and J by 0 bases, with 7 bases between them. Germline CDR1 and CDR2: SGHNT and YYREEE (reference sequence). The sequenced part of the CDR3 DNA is TGTGCCAGCAGCTTGGACAGCTTCTCCTACGAG. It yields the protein CASSLDSFSYE. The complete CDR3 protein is CASSLDSFSYEQYF.

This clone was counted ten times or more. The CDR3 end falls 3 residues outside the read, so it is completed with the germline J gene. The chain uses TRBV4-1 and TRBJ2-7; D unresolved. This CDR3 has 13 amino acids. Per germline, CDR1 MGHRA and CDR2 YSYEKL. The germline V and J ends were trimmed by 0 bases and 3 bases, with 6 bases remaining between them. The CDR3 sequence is CASSQDKGYEQYF. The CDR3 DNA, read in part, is TGCGCCAGCAGCCAAGATAAGGGCTACGAG.